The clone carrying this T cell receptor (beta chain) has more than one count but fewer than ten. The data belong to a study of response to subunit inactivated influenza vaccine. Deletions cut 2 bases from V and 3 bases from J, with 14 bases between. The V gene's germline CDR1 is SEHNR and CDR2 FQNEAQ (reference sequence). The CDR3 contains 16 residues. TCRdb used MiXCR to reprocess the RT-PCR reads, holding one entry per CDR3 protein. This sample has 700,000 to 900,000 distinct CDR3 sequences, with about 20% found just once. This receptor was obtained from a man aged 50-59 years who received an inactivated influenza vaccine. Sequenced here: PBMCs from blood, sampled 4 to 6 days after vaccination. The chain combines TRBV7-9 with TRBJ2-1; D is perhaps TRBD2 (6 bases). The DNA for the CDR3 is TGTGCCAGCAGCTTACACGGGAGAGCTGACTACAATGAGCAGTTCTTC. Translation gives CASSLHGRADYNEQFF.